The next 7 T cell receptor beta chains were all read from a single sample in a study of T cells and Merkel cell carcinoma outcomes (TCRdb year 2020). Library preparation used the immunoSEQ multiplex PCR assay. TCRdb retrieved this table from immuneACCESS and kept in-frame rearrangements only. Not all clones are present; in checked studies, unresolved V genes account for under half, and no reason is known for the remainder. Within this sample are some 16,000 clones, with roughly 76% of them counted one time only. The top ten hold approximately 10% of the sample. Sequencing was carried out using tumor tissue from Merkel cell carcinoma. The receptors derive from a human donor with Merkel cell carcinoma.

In its sample, this clone is medium-sized. The chain links TRBV9 to TRBJ2-2, with D possibly matching TRBD2 (6 bases). Germline V gene sequence: CDR1 SGDLS, CDR2 YYNGEE. CDR3 length: 14 amino acids. The V end was cut by 3 bases, the J end by 4 bases, with 10 bases between. CDR3 DNA: TGTGCCAGCAGCGATGGGGGGAGCACCGGGGAGCTGTTTTTT. Protein product: CASSDGGSTGELFF.

V gene TRBV6-1 combines with J gene TRBJ2-7, with 7 bases that match TRBD1. This CDR3 is built from 14 residues. Germline trimming cut 8 bases from V and 0 bases from J; bases unmatched to any gene: 7. Germline V lookup: CDR1 MNHNS, CDR2 SASEGT. The CDR3 spells CASSPDRFSYEQYF. The CDR3 DNA follows: TGTGCCAGCTCGCCGGACAGGTTCTCCTACGAGCAGTACTTC.

This clone was seen just once. V usage is TRBV10-3 and J usage is TRBJ2-6; 9 nucleotides align to TRBD1. The CDR3 length is 17 residues. Germline lookup yields CDR1 ENHRY and CDR2 SYGVKD. V lost 6 bases and J lost 1; bases outside the gene matches: 7. The CDR3 region is CAISPGQGMSGANVLTF. In DNA form, the CDR3 reads TGTGCCATCAGCCCGGGACAGGGCATGTCTGGGGCCAACGTCCTGACTTTC.

V and J are TRBV7-2 and TRBJ2-2; D possibly corresponds to TRBD2 (5 bases). CDR3 size: 16 residues. Germline V CDR1 and CDR2: SGHTA, FQGNSA. V lost 2 bases, J lost 4 bases, and 14 bases lay in between. The CDR3 reads CASSLNSGLITGELFF. Here the CDR3 DNA reads TGTGCCAGCAGCTTAAATTCAGGACTGATCACCGGGGAGCTGTTTTTT.

The chain recombines TRBV15 with TRBJ1-5, with D possibly TRBD1 on 6 matching bases. Per the germline V gene, CDR1 is LNHNV and CDR2 is YYDKDF (reference sequence). Trimming pared 1 base from V and 0 bases from J, leaving 19 bases between. The CDR3 totals 19 residues. As DNA, the CDR3 is TGTGCCACCAGCAGAGCCGGGACGGGGGCCAGCAATAGCAATCAGCCCCAGCATTTT. Translation gives CATSRAGTGASNSNQPQHF.

CDR3 amino acids: CASRPGTAYEQYF. The CDR3 DNA follows: TGTGCCAGCAGACCAGGGACAGCCTACGAGCAGTACTTC. The chain carries TRBV5-6 and TRBJ2-7; 7 bases agree with TRBD1. Germline V gene data show CDR1 as SGHDT and CDR2 as YYEEEE. Losses at the gene ends were 5 bases for V and 2 bases for J; bases not matched to a gene: 4. CDR3 length: 13 amino acids.

This chain joins TRBV18 and TRBJ1-4; 9 bases are a match to TRBD1. The CDR3 totals 16 residues. CDR1 is KGHSH, CDR2 LQKENI, per germline. J gave up 2 bases and V 6 bases, and 7 bases lay outside the gene matches. CDR3 residues: CASSLLGTGTNEKLFF. For the CDR3, the DNA is TGTGCCAGCTCTCTCCTAGGGACAGGGACTAATGAAAAACTGTTTTTT.